The clone carrying this TCR beta chain occurred many times. The target antigen is unknown. The V end lost 6 bases, the J end lost 8 bases, and 15 bases lay between the germline ends. CDR3 size: 13 residues. The data derive from a study of regulatory T cells in long-lasting Graves disease. Study-level findings and limits: Thyroid tissue went unstudied; only peripheral blood was examined. Preferential use of TRBV28, TRBJ1-2 and TRBJ2-5 was seen in persistent disease.

Relying on iRepertoire HTBI primers and Arm-PCR of CDR3 regions, the team built TCR beta libraries. TCRdb reprocessed the multiplex PCR reads via MiXCR and lists one record per CDR3 protein. In the table there are a few hundred thousand distinct CDR3 sequences, approximately 15% of which are singletons. Time point meaning: newly diagnosed GD, antithyroid drugs for less than 3 months. RNA from PBMCs was the source of the TCR library. These data were also reused for a study on T cells in Graves' hyperthyroidism and ophthalmopathy. As that study records: Patients aged 18 to 65 had newly diagnosed hyperthyroidism that had lasted under 2 months. HTBI primers were used for first-round RT-PCR of the TCR CDR3.

The sequence derives from a woman aged 40 to 50 with Graves disease. Sequences were derived from peripheral blood mononuclear cells (PBMCs), sampled at new diagnosis, from a patient treated with antithyroid drugs. The gene calls are TRBV12-3 or TRBV12-4 and TRBJ2-3; D is unclear. The DNA of the CDR3 is TGTGCCAGCAGAACGGACGCGTCTGGTACGCAGTATTTT. Its translation: CASRTDASGTQYF.